Listed below are T cell receptor beta chains from one sample, sequenced in a study of T cells in Graves' hyperthyroidism and ophthalmopathy. A single record per CDR3 protein comes from TCRdb applying MiXCR to the multiplex PCR reads. Found here are hundreds of thousands of distinct CDR3 sequences, about a sixth of them singletons; the top ten hold about 14%. The sample taken for sequencing was blood. Every receptor here comes from a woman aged 18-29 years with Graves' hyperthyroidism. Each CDR3 is given with its conserved first and last residue. The D gene is left open where the match is weak. Clone size is stated in some rows and not others, as once, few, many or a class when expanded.

length: 14
J: TRBJ2-1
size: NA
V: TRBV20-1
D: TRBD2
DNA: TGCAGTGCTGGCGCCGGGACTAGCGTGGGAGAGAGTTACTTC
CDR3: CSAGAGTSVGESYF

length: 11
J: TRBJ2-1
size: NA
V: TRBV10-3
D: NA
DNA: TGTGCCACCGAGTCGGACATCCGGCAGTTCTTC
CDR3: CATESDIRQFF

length: 17
J: TRBJ1-5
size: many
V: TRBV6-6
D: TRBD1
DNA: TGTGCCAGCAGTTACCCGGACAGGCGAGGGGGTCATCAGCCCCAGCATTTT
CDR3: CASSYPDRRGGHQPQHF

length: 13
J: TRBJ1-4
size: many
V: TRBV20-1
D: NA
DNA: TGCAGTGCGTATCGTCCAGGGAATGAAAAACTGTTTTTT
CDR3: CSAYRPGNEKLFF

length: 13
J: TRBJ2-7
size: many
V: TRBV12-3/TRBV12-4
D: NA
DNA: TGTGCCAGCAGCTTCCTAGTGGAGGTCGAGCAGTACTTC
CDR3: CASSFLVEVEQYF

length: 14
J: TRBJ2-3
size: many
V: TRBV5-1
D: NA
DNA: TGCGCCAGCAGCCCGGACCATAGCACAGATACGCAGTATTTT
CDR3: CASSPDHSTDTQYF

length: 13
J: TRBJ2-7
size: many
V: TRBV7-3
D: NA
DNA: TGTGCCAGCAGCCCTCTCGCGGGCGGCGAGCAGTACTTC
CDR3: CASSPLAGGEQYF

length: 11
J: TRBJ2-5
size: many
V: TRBV10-3
D: NA
DNA: TGTGCCATCAGTGTAGGAGAGACCCAGTACTTC
CDR3: CAISVGETQYF

length: 11
J: TRBJ1-1
size: many
V: TRBV4-1
D: NA
DNA: TGCGCCAGCAGCCAAGGGAGAAAAGCTTTCTTT
CDR3: CASSQGRKAFF

length: 13
J: TRBJ2-1
size: many
V: TRBV20-1
D: TRBD2
DNA: TGCAGTGCTAGGGAGCCCGGGGGGCGGGAGGAGTTCTTC
CDR3: CSAREPGGREEFF

length: 14
J: TRBJ1-1
size: NA
V: TRBV6-5
D: NA
DNA: TGTGCCAGCAGTTACCCAGGTGAGAACACTGAAGCTTTCTTT
CDR3: CASSYPGENTEAFF

length: 16
J: TRBJ2-5
size: NA
V: TRBV2
D: NA
DNA: TGTGCCAGCACCAAAGTTGGCGGTATTCGAGGGGAGACCCAGTACTTC
CDR3: CASTKVGGIRGETQYF

length: 13
J: TRBJ1-5
size: few
V: TRBV7-3
D: NA
DNA: TGTGCCAGCAGCTTTGACTTGGGTCAGCCCCAGCATTTT
CDR3: CASSFDLGQPQHF

length: 15
J: TRBJ2-7
size: many
V: TRBV20-1
D: NA
DNA: TGCAGTGCCACCCCCTACCGGGACAACCCCTACGAGCAGTACTTC
CDR3: CSATPYRDNPYEQYF

length: 16
J: TRBJ1-2
size: NA
V: TRBV27
D: NA
DNA: TGTGCCAGCAGTTTATCGAGAGGGGGTAGGAACTATGGCTACACCTTC
CDR3: CASSLSRGGRNYGYTF

length: 14
J: TRBJ2-5
size: NA
V: TRBV5-1
D: TRBD2
DNA: TGCGCCAGCAGCTTTAGCGGGGACCAAGAGACCCAGTACTTC
CDR3: CASSFSGDQETQYF

length: 17
J: TRBJ2-7
size: many
V: TRBV6-6
D: TRBD2
DNA: TGTGCCAGCAGTTACGCACTAGCGGGAGTTAATTTCGGCGAGCAGTACTTC
CDR3: CASSYALAGVNFGEQYF

length: 14
J: TRBJ2-7
size: many
V: TRBV12-3/TRBV12-4
D: NA
DNA: TGTGCCAGCAGCCCTCGGCCGGAATCCTACGAGCAGTACTTC
CDR3: CASSPRPESYEQYF

length: 13
J: TRBJ2-3
size: many
V: TRBV7-9
D: TRBD2
DNA: TGTGCCATACGGGGAGGGAGCACAGATACGCAGTATTTT
CDR3: CAIRGGSTDTQYF

length: 15
J: TRBJ2-3
size: NA
V: TRBV11-2
D: TRBD2
DNA: TGTGCCAGCAGACCACTTAGCGGGGCGGGAGATACGCAGTATTTT
CDR3: CASRPLSGAGDTQYF

length: 12
J: TRBJ1-1
size: many
V: TRBV3-1
D: NA
DNA: TGTGCCAGCAGCCAAGCAACAGTAGGAGCTTTCTTT
CDR3: CASSQATVGAFF

length: 17
J: TRBJ1-6
size: many
V: TRBV27
D: NA
DNA: TGTGCCAGCAGTTTATCGGGGATGAGCTCCTATAATTCACCCCTCCACTTT
CDR3: CASSLSGMSSYNSPLHF

length: 14
J: TRBJ2-3
size: many
V: TRBV7-2
D: TRBD2
DNA: TGTGCCACCGGGAGGGGAAGTAGCACAGATACGCAGTATTTT
CDR3: CATGRGSSTDTQYF

length: 15
J: TRBJ2-2
size: NA
V: TRBV2
D: TRBD1
DNA: TGTGCCAGGGGCCGGGACAGGGGGGACACCGGGGAGCTGTTTTTT
CDR3: CARGRDRGDTGELFF

length: 16
J: TRBJ2-2
size: NA
V: TRBV29-1
D: NA
DNA: TGCAGCGTTGGGAAAGGAGGGGGCGCGGGTCCCGGGGAGCTGTTTTTT
CDR3: CSVGKGGGAGPGELFF

length: 16
J: TRBJ2-3
size: few
V: TRBV20-1
D: NA
DNA: TGCAGTGCTAGATCACCATCCTTCTCTTTCACAGATACGCAGTATTTT
CDR3: CSARSPSFSFTDTQYF

length: 15
J: TRBJ1-2
size: many
V: TRBV11-2
D: TRBD1
DNA: TGTGCCAGCAGCACCGGGACAGAGACTAACTATGGCTACACCTTC
CDR3: CASSTGTETNYGYTF

length: 15
J: TRBJ2-1
size: few
V: TRBV20-1
D: TRBD2
DNA: TGCAGTGCAGATCCCGGGACTAGCTCACCCCCTGAGCAGTTCTTC
CDR3: CSADPGTSSPPEQFF

length: 16
J: TRBJ2-7
size: few
V: TRBV5-6
D: NA
DNA: TGTGCCAGCAGCTCCCTACGACGGCAAACCTCCTACGAGCAGTACTTC
CDR3: CASSSLRRQTSYEQYF

length: 14
J: TRBJ2-7
size: many
V: TRBV18
D: NA
DNA: TGTGCCAGCTCTCCCGGCCAGCCCCCCTACGAGCAGTACTTC
CDR3: CASSPGQPPYEQYF

length: 15
J: TRBJ2-7
size: NA
V: TRBV6-6
D: TRBD2
DNA: TGTGCCAGCAGTTACGCCGGCGGGAGCGCATACGAGCAGTACTTC
CDR3: CASSYAGGSAYEQYF

length: 14
J: TRBJ2-3
size: many
V: TRBV6-1
D: TRBD2
DNA: TGTGCCAGCAGTGAGGCGGGGGGCGCAGATACGCAGTATTTT
CDR3: CASSEAGGADTQYF

length: 15
J: TRBJ1-1
size: few
V: TRBV3-1
D: NA
DNA: TGTGCCAGCAGCCAAGGTACCATCATGAACACTGAAGCTTTCTTT
CDR3: CASSQGTIMNTEAFF

length: 16
J: TRBJ1-2
size: NA
V: TRBV5-1
D: TRBD1
DNA: TGCGCCAGCAGCTTGGGGCCCGGACAGGAACGATATAGCTACACCTTC
CDR3: CASSLGPGQERYSYTF

length: 15
J: TRBJ1-2
size: NA
V: TRBV3-1
D: NA
DNA: TGTGCCAGCAGCCATCTCCGACTCGGGGTGAATGGCTACACCTTC
CDR3: CASSHLRLGVNGYTF

length: 16
J: TRBJ2-1
size: many
V: TRBV20-1
D: NA
DNA: TGCAGTGCTAGTGAGTATCCGAAAAGCTCCTACAATGAGCAGTTCTTC
CDR3: CSASEYPKSSYNEQFF

length: 15
J: TRBJ1-5
size: many
V: TRBV20-1
D: NA
DNA: TGCAGTGCTAGGAGCGAGCAGGGAAGCAATCAGCCCCAGCATTTT
CDR3: CSARSEQGSNQPQHF

length: 13
J: TRBJ1-2
size: few
V: TRBV29-1
D: TRBD1
DNA: TGCAGCGTACGGGACAGACTCTTTTATGGCTACACCTTC
CDR3: CSVRDRLFYGYTF

length: 14
J: TRBJ2-5
size: many
V: TRBV20-1
D: NA
DNA: TGCAGTGCTAGAGGAGGGACACAACAAGAGACCCAGTACTTC
CDR3: CSARGGTQQETQYF

length: 13
J: TRBJ2-7
size: many
V: TRBV3-1
D: TRBD2
DNA: TGTGCCAGCAGCCAAGATAGCGGGGGTGAGCAGTACTTC
CDR3: CASSQDSGGEQYF

length: 15
J: TRBJ2-1
size: few
V: TRBV29-1
D: TRBD1
DNA: TGCAGCGTTGAGCCCGGACAGGGGGCATTCAATGAGCAGTTCTTC
CDR3: CSVEPGQGAFNEQFF

length: 15
J: TRBJ2-1
size: many
V: TRBV18
D: TRBD2
DNA: TGTGCCAGCTCACCGACTAGCGTATCGCACAATGAGCAGTTCTTC
CDR3: CASSPTSVSHNEQFF

length: 13
J: TRBJ1-2
size: NA
V: TRBV2
D: NA
DNA: TGTGCCAGCAGTGTAACAAGCAGCTATGGCTACACCTTC
CDR3: CASSVTSSYGYTF

length: 15
J: TRBJ2-3
size: NA
V: TRBV28
D: NA
DNA: TGTGCCAGCAGTTTAGAGAGGCGGGGCACAGATACGCAGTATTTT
CDR3: CASSLERRGTDTQYF

length: 14
J: TRBJ2-2
size: many
V: TRBV7-9
D: TRBD1
DNA: TGTGCCGGAGCTCGACAGGGGGGCACCGGGGAGCTGTTTTTT
CDR3: CAGARQGGTGELFF

length: 16
J: TRBJ2-3
size: many
V: TRBV7-9
D: NA
DNA: TGTGCCAGCAGCTTGAACAGGGTCTCTAGCACAGATACGCAGTATTTT
CDR3: CASSLNRVSSTDTQYF

length: 15
J: TRBJ2-7
size: many
V: TRBV28
D: TRBD1
DNA: TGTGCCAGCAGTATAACCGGGACAGGGGTATACGAGCAGTACTTC
CDR3: CASSITGTGVYEQYF

length: 11
J: TRBJ2-3
size: NA
V: TRBV2
D: NA
DNA: TGTGCCAGCACCTGGGCAGATACGCAGTATTTT
CDR3: CASTWADTQYF

length: 15
J: TRBJ2-7
size: many
V: TRBV7-2
D: TRBD2
DNA: TGTGCCAGCAGCTCGGGACTAGCGGGGATTTACGAGCAGTACTTC
CDR3: CASSSGLAGIYEQYF

length: 16
J: TRBJ1-5
size: few
V: TRBV4-1
D: NA
DNA: TGCGCCAGCAGCCGTCTAGGGGGTAGTCGGAATCAGCCCCAGCATTTT
CDR3: CASSRLGGSRNQPQHF

length: 17
J: TRBJ2-5
size: many
V: TRBV20-1
D: NA
DNA: TGCAGTGCTCATTCGTCTCTGCCGGGTGTCCCCGAAGAGACCCAGTACTTC
CDR3: CSAHSSLPGVPEETQYF

length: 14
J: TRBJ1-1
size: NA
V: TRBV15
D: NA
DNA: TGTGCCACCAGCAGAGAAAAAACCAGTAAAGAAGCTTTCTTT
CDR3: CATSREKTSKEAFF

length: 13
J: TRBJ1-1
size: many
V: TRBV3-1
D: NA
DNA: TGTGCCAGCAGCCAAGGGGGAGAAACTGAAGCTTTCTTT
CDR3: CASSQGGETEAFF

length: 16
J: TRBJ2-1
size: NA
V: TRBV4-2
D: TRBD2
DNA: TGTGCCAGCAGCCAAGAACCAGCGGGGGGAGTAAATGAGCAGTTCTTC
CDR3: CASSQEPAGGVNEQFF

length: 15
J: TRBJ2-2
size: few
V: TRBV12-3/TRBV12-4
D: TRBD2
DNA: TGTGCCAGCAGTTTAACTAGCGGGGTAATCGGGGAGCTGTTTTTT
CDR3: CASSLTSGVIGELFF

length: 15
J: TRBJ2-5
size: many
V: TRBV12-3/TRBV12-4
D: NA
DNA: TGTGCCCACGGGAAGAGAACAGGCGACGGTGAGACCCAGTACTTC
CDR3: CAHGKRTGDGETQYF

length: 14
J: TRBJ1-2
size: many
V: TRBV28
D: TRBD1
DNA: TGTGCCAGCAGTTTAGGCAGGGGGAAAAGTGGCTACACCTTC
CDR3: CASSLGRGKSGYTF